This T cell receptor beta chain emerged from a study of control samples from healthy donors and cancer patients. V lost 1 base and J 0 bases, leaving 22 bases between the germline ends. Per germline, CDR1 LGHDT and CDR2 YNNKEL (reference sequence). The CDR3 covers 20 residues. The data were produced by immunoSEQ multiplex PCR, yet TCRdb's version contains in-frame clones alone and is incomplete. The sample records around 140,000 clones, 80% to 95% being singletons. The origin of this receptor is a man aged 35-49 years in good health. The sample consisted of blood. The gene calls are TRBV3-1 (or the pseudogene TRBV3-2) and TRBJ1-3; weak D call: TRBD1 (5 bases). CDR3 region: CASSQVWDWAGMLSGNTIYF. The CDR3 nucleotides are TGTGCCAGCAGCCAAGTATGGGATTGGGCAGGGATGCTCTCTGGAAACACCATATATTTT.